Shown below are 10 T cell receptor beta chains from a single sample sequenced in a study of neurological immune-mediated disorders. The time point: technical triplicate 2. MiXCR, run by TCRdb on the 5' RACE reads, gives a single entry per CDR3 protein. The sample shows about 59,000 distinct CDR3 sequences, 20% to 30% of them seen only once. The source material was PBMCs. The receptors come from a man in his fifties or sixties with HTLV-1-associated myelopathy (HAM/TSP).

This clonotype was observed many times. The chain is built from TRBV9 and TRBJ1-1; no reliable D call. This CDR3 is built from 15 residues. Between the trimmed V and J ends, which lost 4 bases and 5 bases, there was a span of 18 bases. CDR1 SGDLS and CDR2 YYNGEE come from the germline V gene. The CDR3 reads CASSSNSRRDTEAFF. CDR3 bases: TGTGCCAGCAGCTCAAACAGCCGGCGAGATACTGAAGCTTTCTTT. The complete variable domain, with remaining parts taken from reference TRBV9 and TRBJ1-1, reads DSGVTQTPKHLITATGQRVTLRCSPRSGDLSVYWYQQSLDQGLQFLIQYYNGEERAKGNILERFSAQQFPDLHSELNLSSLELGDSALYFCASSSNSRRDTEAFFGQGTRLTVV.

In its sample, this clonotype was seen many times. The V gene is TRBV20-1, the J gene TRBJ2-7; D is perhaps TRBD2 (5 bases). V lost 1 base, J lost 2 bases, and 12 bases lay in between. Germline V CDR1 and CDR2: DFQATT, SNEGSKA (reference sequence). The CDR3 consists of 14 residues. Here the CDR3 DNA reads TGCAGTGCTAGAGGACCCCACGGGGCCTACGAGCAGTACTTC. Translating it yields CSARGPHGAYEQYF.

The chain carries TRBV10-3 and TRBJ1-3, with 7 bases matching TRBD1. The CDR3 is 13 amino acids. Germline loops: CDR1 ENHRY, CDR2 SYGVKD. Losses at the gene ends were 4 bases for V and 8 bases for J; bases not matched to a gene: 5. CDR3 DNA sequence: TGTGCCATCAGTGCGGACAGGTCGGACACCATATATTTT. This encodes CAISADRSDTIYF.

The sample holds many counts of this clonotype. The chain is built from TRBV6-6 and TRBJ2-7, with 10 bases fitting TRBD1. Losses at the gene ends were 5 bases for V and 2 bases for J; bases not matched to a gene: 3. Germline CDR1 is MNHNY and CDR2 is SVGAGI (reference sequence). The CDR3 is 14 amino acids. CDR3 DNA: TGTGCCAGCAGTACGGGACAGGGGACCTACGAGCAGTACTTC. Translated, it gives CASSTGQGTYEQYF.

The CDR3 spells CSVAGTVGETQYF. Written as DNA, the CDR3 is TGCAGCGTTGCCGGGACAGTGGGAGAGACCCAGTACTTC. The chain couples TRBV29-1 to TRBJ2-5; 7 nucleotides agree with TRBD1. The germline V gene encodes CDR1 SQVTM and CDR2 ANQGSEA. CDR3 size: 13 residues. V lost 4 bases, J lost 4 bases, and 6 bases stayed unmatched.

This clonotype came up many times. This chain links TRBV7-3 with TRBJ1-1; 10 bases line up with TRBD1. Per the germline V gene, CDR1 is SGHTA and CDR2 is FQGTGA. This CDR3 comprises 14 residues. V lost 8 bases to trimming and J lost 4 bases; unmatched junction nucleotides: 7. Here the CDR3 DNA reads TGTGCCAGCGGGGGGGGGACAGGGGTCACTGAAGCTTTCTTT. It specifies CASGGGTGVTEAFF.

This clonotype was counted many times. The V call is TRBV7-2, the J call TRBJ2-5, with a possible D match to TRBD1 (6 bases). Germline-derived CDR1 and CDR2 are SGHTA and FQGNSA. This CDR3 comprises 17 residues. With 1 base removed from V and 1 base from J, the gap between germline ends came to 16 bases. The CDR3 protein is CASSLGWGPITQETQYF. As DNA, the CDR3 is TGTGCCAGCAGCTTAGGGTGGGGGCCAATTACCCAAGAGACCCAGTACTTC.

The sample holds many counts of this clonotype. The genes are TRBV7-2 and TRBJ1-5; 9 bases are a match to TRBD1. Germline V gene data show CDR1 as SGHTA and CDR2 as FQGNSA. The CDR3 runs to 18 residues. Unmatched junction bases numbered 17, after V lost 5 bases and J lost 6 bases. CDR3 DNA sequence: TGTGCCAGCAGCCCTTTTATTCCCGGGACAGGGCTCCCTCAGCCCCAGCATTTT. This sequence encodes CASSPFIPGTGLPQPQHF.

This clonotype was detected once. The chain carries TRBV29-1 and TRBJ2-7, with a possible D match to TRBD2 (5 bases). CDR3 length equals 12 residues. Germline-derived CDR1 and CDR2 are SQVTM and ANQGSEA. The CDR3 coding sequence is TGCAGAGTGAAGGTTCATGGAGGTGAGCAGTACTTC. Translated: CRVKVHGGEQYF.

This clonotype was observed at least ten times. V and J are TRBV20-1 and TRBJ2-2, with 7 bases matching TRBD1. This CDR3 is built from 16 residues. Germline trimming cut 5 bases from V and 0 bases from J; bases unmatched to any gene: 9. Germline CDR1 reads DFQATT; CDR2 reads SNEGSKA (reference sequence). This CDR3 reads CSASGGDRANTGELFF. The CDR3 coding sequence is TGCAGTGCTTCAGGGGGAGATAGGGCGAACACCGGGGAGCTGTTTTTT.